The 28 T cell receptor beta chains presented below share a single source sample, sequenced in a study of blood T cells in healthy people across ages. Combining a sample-barcoded 5' primer with a J-beta primer mix, a second PCR ran for roughly 7 to 12 cycles. Using its own MiXCR run on the 5' RACE reads, TCRdb lists one record per CDR3 protein. The repertoire consists of hundreds of thousands of distinct CDR3 sequences, with 40% to 50% occurring once and the leading ten covering about 32%. Sequencing input: blood. These receptors came from a man of 80 years or more in good health.

The V gene is TRBV11-3, the J gene TRBJ2-1; 8 bases map to TRBD2. Germline V gene lookup returns CDR1 SGHNT and CDR2 YENEEA. V lost 4 bases to trimming and J lost 6 bases; unmatched junction nucleotides: 8. CDR3 size: 15 residues. CDR3 DNA sequence: TGTGCCAGCAGCTCCGGGGGGGCCGGGGGCAATGAGCAGTTCTTC. Encoded protein: CASSSGGAGGNEQFF.

The rearrangement uses TRBV5-1 and TRBJ1-1, with D maybe TRBD1 (6 bases). Trimming removed 4 bases from V and 6 bases from J, with 13 bases in between. CDR1 SGHRS and CDR2 YFSETQ come from the germline V gene. The length of the CDR3 is 13 residues. Here the CDR3 DNA reads TGCGCCAGCAGCCCCAGGGGAGGGGCTGAAGCTTTCTTT. Protein sequence: CASSPRGGAEAFF.

The chain recombines TRBV7-8 with TRBJ2-1; D remains ambiguous. The CDR3 consists of 16 residues. Per germline, CDR1 SGHVS and CDR2 FQNEAQ. V was pared by 2 bases and J by 0 bases, with 11 bases between. CDR3 bases: TGTGCCAGCAGCTTATTAGGCTCCAGCTCCTACAATGAGCAGTTCTTC. This translates into CASSLLGSSSYNEQFF. Full variable domain (rest looked up from reference TRBV7-8 and TRBJ2-1): GAGVSQSPRYKVAKRGQDVALRCDPISGHVSLFWYQQALGQGPEFLTYFQNEAQLDKSGLPSDRFFAERPEGSVSTLKIQRTQQEDSAVYLCASSLLGSSSYNEQFFGPGTRLTVL.

This clonotype was picked up many times. The chain is built from TRBV7-8 and TRBJ2-4; 7 bases line up with TRBD1. V lost 8 bases and J lost 0; bases outside the gene matches: 16. Germline V lookup: CDR1 SGHVS, CDR2 FQNEAQ. The CDR3 totals 18 residues. CDR3 sequence reads: CASPAGTDNTLAKNIQYF. The CDR3 DNA is TGTGCCAGCCCAGCCGGGACAGACAACACTCTAGCCAAAAACATTCAGTACTTC.

The V call is TRBV6-5, the J call TRBJ1-6, with a tentative D call TRBD1 (5 bases). This CDR3 has 14 amino acids. Germline CDR1 is MNHEY and CDR2 is SVGAGI. Between the trimmed V and J ends, which lost 4 bases and 10 bases, there was a span of 14 bases. The CDR3 spells CASSLGHVNSPLHF. Here the CDR3 DNA reads TGTGCCAGCAGTTTAGGACATGTGAACTCACCCCTCCACTTT.

V usage is TRBV20-1 and J usage is TRBJ2-5; 8 nucleotides match TRBD2. Germline trimming cut 2 bases from V and 11 bases from J; bases unmatched to any gene: 10. The CDR3 runs 13 residues. Germline CDR1 reads DFQATT; CDR2 reads SNEGSKA (reference sequence). The CDR3 coding sequence is TGCAGTGCTAGAAAGGCGGGAGGAACTGAGCAGTACTTC. It encodes CSARKAGGTEQYF.

This clonotype was picked up a small number of times. The chain combines TRBV7-2 with TRBJ2-1, with TRBD2 identical over 9 bases. Germline V lookup: CDR1 SGHTA, CDR2 FQGNSA. The CDR3 sequence is 16 residues long. Trimming cost V 1 base and J 10 bases; bases outside gene matches: 11. The CDR3 DNA follows: TGTGCCAGCAGCTTAGGAAGGCGGGGGGGCCGGGGAGAGCAGTTCTTC. Protein: CASSLGRRGGRGEQFF.

The rearrangement joins TRBV6-2 or TRBV6-3 to TRBJ2-3; D is uncertain. This CDR3 spans 15 amino acids. V gave up 4 bases and J gave up 5 bases, with 16 bases separating them. Germline CDR1 is MNHEY and CDR2 is SVGEGT. The CDR3 reads CASSLPGSLGDTQYF. The CDR3, as DNA: TGTGCCAGCAGTTTGCCCGGGTCCCTGGGAGATACGCAGTATTTT.

The chain uses TRBV3-1 and TRBJ2-1, with 9 bases matching TRBD2. The CDR3 loop spans 15 amino acids. Germline trimming cut 0 bases from V and 9 bases from J; bases unmatched to any gene: 6. Per germline, CDR1 LGHDT and CDR2 YNNKEL (reference sequence). The CDR3 DNA reads TGTGCCAGCAGCCAAGATGTAGCGGGGGTTTCTGAGCAGTTCTTC. This codes for CASSQDVAGVSEQFF.

This clonotype occurred a few times. V is TRBV27 and J is TRBJ2-1; D is perhaps TRBD1 (6 bases). CDR1 is MNHEY and CDR2 is SMNVEV in the germline V gene (reference sequence). The CDR3 runs 12 residues. Trimming cost V 4 bases and J 10 bases, with 11 bases left between them. The CDR3, as DNA: TGTGCCAGCAGTTCATGGACAGAGGAGCAGTTCTTC. It codes for CASSSWTEEQFF.

The V and J genes are TRBV6-1 and TRBJ2-7; TRBD2 agrees at 13 bases. This CDR3 has 17 amino acids. Germline trimming cut 6 bases from V and 12 bases from J; bases unmatched to any gene: 20. From germline, CDR1 is MNHNS and CDR2 SASEGT. CDR3 sequence: CASRTGTSGMIMGGRYF. CDR3 nucleotides: TGTGCCAGCAGAACCGGGACTAGCGGGATGATTATGGGAGGGCGGTACTTC.

The chain has TRBV3-1 and TRBJ2-6, with D possibly matching TRBD1 (5 bases). Trimming removed 3 bases at V and 0 bases at J, with 9 bases between. Per the germline V gene, CDR1 is LGHDT and CDR2 is YNNKEL (reference sequence). This CDR3 region has 16 residues. The CDR3 reads CASSQGDSSGANVLTF. The CDR3 bases are TGTGCCAGCAGCCAGGGTGACAGCTCTGGGGCCAACGTCCTGACTTTC.

This clonotype was observed many times. CDR3 in amino acids: CATSDFSSGQYF. The CDR3 DNA reads as TGTGCCACCAGTGATTTTTCTTCGGGGCAGTACTTC. The chain recombines TRBV24-1 with TRBJ2-7; D is unresolved. Germline CDR1 KGHDR, CDR2 SFDVKD. The CDR3 consists of 12 residues. V lost 1 base, J lost 9 bases, and 9 bases lay in between.

The chain couples TRBV5-1 to TRBJ1-2; tentatively, D is TRBD1 (5 bases). This CDR3 is 13 amino acids long. Per the germline V gene, CDR1 is SGHRS and CDR2 is YFSETQ. V lost 4 bases and J lost 7, with 14 bases in between. The CDR3 DNA follows: TGCGCCAGCAGCCCAACAGGATCAGGTGGCTACACCTTC. Translating gives CASSPTGSGGYTF.

This clonotype was observed a handful of times. The chain joins TRBV6-6 to TRBJ1-2; 7 positions agree with TRBD1. This CDR3 comprises 13 residues. Germline V gives CDR1 MNHNY, CDR2 SVGAGI (reference sequence). The V segment lost 7 bases and the J segment 5 bases; nucleotides outside the gene matches: 7. CDR3 coding DNA: TGTGCCAGCACCCTCGGGACAGCTTATGGCTACACCTTC. Its translation: CASTLGTAYGYTF.

The V call is TRBV11-2, the J call TRBJ2-1; the D gene is possibly TRBD2 (6 bases). Germline V gives CDR1 SGHAT, CDR2 FQNNGV. The CDR3 consists of 16 residues. With 5 bases removed from V and 5 bases from J, the gap between germline ends came to 19 bases. The CDR3 DNA is TGTGCCAGCAGCCCGACTAGTTTCGGTTACGACAATGAGCAGTTCTTC. Its protein is CASSPTSFGYDNEQFF.

V and J are TRBV29-1 and TRBJ1-1; 8 bases align to TRBD1. CDR1 SQVTM and CDR2 ANQGSEA come from the germline V gene. J was trimmed by 1 base and V by 7 bases; bases with no gene match: 8. This CDR3 is built from 14 residues. The CDR3 protein is CSAPAGGRNTEAFF. The DNA of the CDR3 is TGCAGCGCGCCGGCAGGGGGCCGGAACACTGAAGCTTTCTTT.

This clonotype was counted a few times. This chain uses TRBV3-1 with TRBJ2-6; D uncertain. Germline CDR1 reads LGHDT; CDR2 reads YNNKEL (reference sequence). Trimming removed 1 base from V and 3 bases from J, with 7 bases in between. This CDR3 has 15 amino acids. As DNA, the CDR3 is TGTGCCAGCAGCCAAGGGGGATTTGGGGCCAACGTCCTGACTTTC. Translating gives CASSQGGFGANVLTF.

The DNA for the CDR3 is TGTGCCAGCAGTCGCCGGGGGGAGGGAAATGAGCAGTTCTTC. This gives the protein CASSRRGEGNEQFF. The chain has TRBV6-2 or TRBV6-3 and TRBJ2-1, with 7 positions matching TRBD2. This CDR3 comprises 14 residues. Germline lookup yields CDR1 MNHEY and CDR2 SVGEGT. J was trimmed by 7 bases and V by 5 bases; bases with no gene match: 8.

In the case of this clonotype: Relative to the germline gene, one junction end is altered; a read error may explain this. The genes are TRBV6-2 or TRBV6-3 and TRBJ2-7; TRBD2 agrees at 7 bases. CDR3 size: 15 residues. Looked up from germline, CDR1 is MNHEY and CDR2 is SVGEGT. CDR3 DNA sequence: TGTGCCAGCTGTTATCCCCAGGGACTAATCTACGAGCAGTACTTC. This encodes CASCYPQGLIYEQYF.

The rearrangement links TRBV7-2 to TRBJ2-7, with D uncertain. The CDR3 loop spans 15 amino acids. Trimming removed 1 base from V and 0 bases from J, with 10 bases in between. Per germline, CDR1 SGHTA and CDR2 FQGNSA. CDR3 amino acids: CASSLGHVSSYEQYF. Here the CDR3 DNA reads TGTGCCAGCAGCTTAGGACACGTTAGCTCCTACGAGCAGTACTTC.

This clonotype appeared a few times. The chain links TRBV28 to TRBJ2-7; D remains unclear. CDR1 is MDHEN and CDR2 is SYDVKM in the germline V gene. The CDR3 has 13 residues. V was cut by 7 bases and J by 4 bases, with 14 bases left in between. The CDR3 loop is CASNRVSNYEQYF. The CDR3 DNA follows: TGTGCCAGCAACCGGGTTAGTAATTACGAGCAGTACTTC.

The CDR3, as DNA: TGTGCCAGCAGTCGACTAGCGGGGCCATCTTACTCCTACGAGCAGTACTTC. Amino acids: CASSRLAGPSYSYEQYF. The chain links TRBV28 to TRBJ2-7; 11 nucleotides match TRBD2. CDR3 length: 17 residues. The germline gives CDR1 MDHEN, CDR2 SYDVKM. The V gene end was trimmed by 5 bases and the J gene end by 0 bases; junction bases not matched to a gene: 9. The full variable domain, completed using reference TRBV28 and TRBJ2-7, is DVKVTQSSRYLVKRTGEKVFLECVQDMDHENMFWYRQDPGLGLRLIYFSYDVKMKEKGDIPEGYSVSREKKERFSLILESASTNQTSMYLCASSRLAGPSYSYEQYFGPGTRLTVT.

This clonotype appeared many times. The rearrangement joins TRBV28 to TRBJ2-7, with D possibly called TRBD1 or TRBD2 (5 bases each). This CDR3 region has 16 residues. Germline CDR1 and CDR2: MDHEN and SYDVKM. Trimming left V 4 bases short and J 0 bases short, with 16 bases between. CDR3 protein: CASSSGTGGSSYEQYF. The CDR3 DNA reads TGTGCCAGCAGTTCGGGGACCGGAGGTAGCTCCTACGAGCAGTACTTC.

This chain links TRBV5-1 with TRBJ2-1, with TRBD2 identical over 7 bases. There are 15 residues in the CDR3. With V trimmed by 2 bases and J by 6 bases, 8 bases remained unmatched. CDR1 and CDR2 (germline): SGHRS, YFSETQ. The DNA of the CDR3 is TGCGCCAGCAGCTTCACAGGTGGGAGGGGCAATGAGCAGTTCTTC. This gives the protein CASSFTGGRGNEQFF.

In this sample, this clonotype turned up a few times. V usage is TRBV6-2 or TRBV6-3 and J usage is TRBJ2-5, with D perhaps TRBD1 or TRBD2 (5 bases each). Matching the DNA end better, TRBJ2-7 makes the J call doubtful. Germline-derived CDR1 and CDR2 are MNHEY and SVGEGT. The CDR3 is made up of 15 amino acids. The CDR3 region is CASSRRGVPGAEQYF. The CDR3 DNA reads as TGTGCCAGCAGCCGACGAGGGGTCCCCGGAGCCGAGCAGTACTTC.

This clonotype has just a few counts. The chain employs TRBV20-1 and TRBJ1-6, with D tentatively TRBD1 (6 bases). Germline CDR1 is DFQATT and CDR2 is SNEGSKA (reference sequence). This CDR3 has 14 residues. V was cut by 6 bases and J by 7 bases, with 16 bases left in between. The CDR3 region has the DNA TGCAGTGCCCTCCGGGACACCTCAAATTCACCCCTCCACTTT. Translating gives CSALRDTSNSPLHF.

This clonotype was seen only a few times. V is TRBV7-2 and J is TRBJ2-1; 9 nucleotides agree with TRBD2. V trimming: 5 bases; J trimming: 0 bases; junction bases outside the gene matches: 2. The length of the CDR3 is 15 residues. Germline-derived CDR1 and CDR2 are SGHTA and FQGNSA. The CDR3 loop reads CASSSGGISYNEQFF. The CDR3 coding sequence is TGTGCCAGCAGCAGCGGGGGGATCTCCTACAATGAGCAGTTCTTC. Variable domain in full (rest from reference TRBV7-2 and TRBJ2-1): GAGVSQSPSNKVTEKGKDVELRCDPISGHTALYWYRQSLGQGLEFLIYFQGNSAPDKSGLPSDRFSAERTGGSVSTLTIQRTQQEDSAVYLCASSSGGISYNEQFFGPGTRLTVL.